A selection of T cell receptor beta chains follows, all from one sample in a study of sequential checkpoint blockade in melanoma. The data were produced by immunoSEQ multiplex PCR, yet TCRdb's version contains in-frame clones alone and is incomplete. The data contain about 4,800 clones, about two thirds of them singletons. Sequencing was performed on CD8+ T cells sorted from blood (inferred from file names), taken from a patient given nivolumab and ipilimumab in sequence. These TCRs come from a human donor with melanoma. Both conserved end residues are part of each CDR3. D genes are given only for firm matches. Some rows have no size entry. The others give once, few or many, or a class for an expanded clone.

TRBV7-9	13	NA	TRBJ1-1	NA	TGTGCCAGCAGCCCCCCGGGAAACACTGAAGCTTTCTTT	CASSPPGNTEAFF
TRBV29-1	11	NA	TRBJ2-7	NA	TGCAGCGTTAGGGACAAAGGCGAGCAGTACTTC	CSVRDKGEQYF
TRBV4-1	15	NA	TRBJ2-1	TRBD2	TGCGCCAGCAGCCATCGACTAGCGGGGTTGGATGAGCAGTTCTTC	CASSHRLAGLDEQFF
TRBV27	15	few	TRBJ1-2	TRBD1	TGTGCCAGCAGCTTCGACAGGGGGCGCGACTATGGCTACACCTTC	CASSFDRGRDYGYTF
TRBV11-2	16	NA	TRBJ2-5	NA	TGTGCCAGCAGCGCCCGCTTTTCTGGGAGGCAAGAGACCCAGTACTTC	CASSARFSGRQETQYF
TRBV5-6	11	NA	TRBJ2-3	NA	TGTGCCAGCAGCTTGGGGGGCCTCGGGTATTTT	CASSLGGLGYF
TRBV15	14	NA	TRBJ2-2	TRBD2	TGTGCCACCAGCCGAGAGCGGGAGCCCGGGGAGCTGTTTTTT	CATSREREPGELFF
TRBV10-3	17	large	TRBJ2-5	TRBD2	TGTGCCATCAGTGAGTCTCCAAGGACTAGTTCCCAAGAGACCCAGTACTTC	CAISESPRTSSQETQYF
TRBV19	15	NA	TRBJ2-2	NA	TGTGCCAGTAGTTGGGGGGTTCGGTCCACCGGGGAGCTGTTTTTT	CASSWGVRSTGELFF
TRBV5-1	12	NA	TRBJ1-1	NA	TGCGCCAGCAGCCGGGACACCCCTGAAGCTTTCTTT	CASSRDTPEAFF
TRBV9	17	NA	TRBJ2-2	TRBD2	TGTGCCAGCAGCCTAAACACCAAGCGGGGCAACACCGGGGAGCTGTTTTTT	CASSLNTKRGNTGELFF
TRBV7-9	14	NA	TRBJ1-2	NA	TGTGCCAGCAGCGAGGACAGTGTTAACTATGGCTACACCTTC	CASSEDSVNYGYTF
TRBV29-1	14	NA	TRBJ1-2	TRBD1	TGCAGCGTTCAAATGGACAGGGGAGTGTATGGCTACACCTTC	CSVQMDRGVYGYTF
TRBV4-3	17	NA	TRBJ2-7	NA	TGCGCCAGCAGCCAAGATGGGACGAGGGCAGGGGTCTACGAGCAGTACTTC	CASSQDGTRAGVYEQYF
TRBV4-2	16	NA	TRBJ2-2	TRBD2	TGTGCCAGCAGCCAAGAGGGACTACTTGGGACCGGGGAGCTGTTTTTT	CASSQEGLLGTGELFF
TRBV4-1	14	NA	TRBJ2-7	NA	TGCGCCAGCAGCGGACCGGGATATTCCTACGAGCAGTACTTC	CASSGPGYSYEQYF
TRBV6-4	15	hyperexpanded	TRBJ2-6	NA	TGTGCCAGCAGTGACGACAACTCTGGGGCCAACGTCCTGACTTTC	CASSDDNSGANVLTF
TRBV19	12	NA	TRBJ1-1	NA	TGTGCCAGTAGTAACCTAAACGCTGAAGCTTTCTTT	CASSNLNAEAFF
TRBV19	14	NA	TRBJ2-7	TRBD2	TGTGCCAGTAGTTGGCGGACTAGAGTCTACGAGCAGTACTTC	CASSWRTRVYEQYF
TRBV4-2	15	NA	TRBJ2-7	NA	TGTGCCAGCAGCTCCGACCGGGACACCACCTACGAGCAGTACTTC	CASSSDRDTTYEQYF
TRBV27	14	NA	TRBJ2-7	TRBD1	TGTGCCAGCAGTTTCCGGGACAGTCTCTACGAGCAGTACTTC	CASSFRDSLYEQYF
TRBV9	14	NA	TRBJ2-7	NA	TGTGCCAGCAGTACCTCAGGGGCCTTCGACGAGCAGTACTTC	CASSTSGAFDEQYF
TRBV6-6	15	NA	TRBJ1-2	NA	TGTGCCAGCAACGTCGGTGCCTTAGCTAACTATGGCTACACCTTC	CASNVGALANYGYTF
TRBV4-2	16	NA	TRBJ2-7	NA	TGTGCCAGCAGCCAAGAATTGGCTCAGGGGGGAGACGAGCAGTACTTC	CASSQELAQGGDEQYF
TRBV4-3	14	NA	TRBJ2-7	NA	TGCGCCAGCAGCCAGTCCCAGGGGACCTACGAGCAGTACTTC	CASSQSQGTYEQYF
TRBV19	14	NA	TRBJ2-1	TRBD1	TGTGCCAGTAAGGGACAGGGGGTTAGTAATGAGCAGTTCTTC	CASKGQGVSNEQFF
TRBV19	13	NA	TRBJ2-7	TRBD1	TGTGCCAGTAGCTGGACAGGAACCTACGAGCAGTACTTC	CASSWTGTYEQYF
TRBV16	15	NA	TRBJ2-7	NA	TGTGCCAGCAGCCAATCGCAGGGGCCGTCCTACGAGCAGTATTTC	CASSQSQGPSYEQYF
TRBV6-5	15	NA	TRBJ1-5	NA	TGTGCCAGCATTAGAAAGAGACAGCCTCGGCAGCCCCAGCATTTT	CASIRKRQPRQPQHF
TRBV4-1	15	few	TRBJ1-2	TRBD1	TGCGCCAGCAGCCTTGACCCGGGACAGTTCTATGGCTACACCTTC	CASSLDPGQFYGYTF
TRBV4-3	13	NA	TRBJ2-7	NA	TGCGCCAGCAGCCTTACAGGGTATAACGAGCAGTACTTC	CASSLTGYNEQYF
TRBV2	13	NA	TRBJ1-1	NA	TGTGCCAGCAATGGCAACATGAACACTGAAGCTTTCTTT	CASNGNMNTEAFF
TRBV15	15	NA	TRBJ2-7	NA	TGTGCCACCAGCAGCGGAGCAGAACCACCTTACGAGCAGTACTTC	CATSSGAEPPYEQYF
TRBV5-8	17	NA	TRBJ2-3	TRBD2	TGTGCCAGCAGCTTGGTGGCGGCTAGCGGGGGCCTAGATACGCAGTATTTT	CASSLVAASGGLDTQYF
TRBV4-3	17	once	TRBJ2-4	TRBD1	TGCGCCAGCAGCCCCAAAATCAAGGGAGAGGGGGCGAACATTCAGTACTTC	CASSPKIKGEGANIQYF
TRBV30	14	NA	TRBJ1-5	NA	TGTGCCTCAGATTGGGGAGATGGCAATCAGCCCCAGCATTTT	CASDWGDGNQPQHF
TRBV28	15	NA	TRBJ2-7	NA	TGTGCCAGCAGTTTCAAAAACCGGGACAAGGGTAGGCAGTACTTC	CASSFKNRDKGRQYF
TRBV18	16	NA	TRBJ2-2	NA	TGTGCCAGCTCACGAGGTCTTCGGGAGAACACCGGGGAGCTGTTTTTT	CASSRGLRENTGELFF
TRBV7-9	17	NA	TRBJ1-1	TRBD1	TGTGCCAGCAGCTTATTAGGTCCGACAGGGCTGAACACTGAAGCTTTCTTT	CASSLLGPTGLNTEAFF
TRBV30	13	once	TRBJ1-1	NA	TGTGCCTGGAGTGACAGAGCGAACACTGAAGCTTTCTTT	CAWSDRANTEAFF
TRBV4-3	16	NA	TRBJ2-3	NA	TGCGCCAGCAGCCAAGAACGAGGGAGTGGCACAGATACGCAGTATTTT	CASSQERGSGTDTQYF
TRBV9	11	NA	TRBJ1-3	NA	TGTGCCAGTGGCGGTGGAAACACCATATATTTT	CASGGGNTIYF
TRBV9	14	once	TRBJ2-7	TRBD2	TGTGCCAGCAGCCCCGGGGGGGGGTCCTACGAGCAGTACTTC	CASSPGGGSYEQYF
TRBV6-5	12	few	TRBJ1-2	TRBD1	TGTGCCAGCAGTTCAGGGGGCTGGGGCTACACCTTC	CASSSGGWGYTF
TRBV6-4	15	NA	TRBJ2-1	TRBD2	TGTGCCAGCAGTGACGAAGCGGGGCCTGGGGATGAGCAGTTCTTC	CASSDEAGPGDEQFF
TRBV6-4	13	few	TRBJ2-2	NA	TGTGCCAGCAGTGCGGGGGAAGGCGGGGAGCTGTTTTTT	CASSAGEGGELFF
TRBV27	14	NA	TRBJ2-7	NA	TGTGCCAGCAGTTCCGAGACGACTAGAGGCGAGCAGTACTTC	CASSSETTRGEQYF
TRBV5-4	15	NA	TRBJ1-1	TRBD1	TGTGCCAGCAGCTGGGGGGGACAGGGAGGCGCTGAAGCTTTCTTT	CASSWGGQGGAEAFF
TRBV4-2	17	few	TRBJ2-3	TRBD2	TGTGCCAGCAGCCAGGAGACAGCGGGGGGGCCAACAGATACGCAGTATTTT	CASSQETAGGPTDTQYF
TRBV18	16	few	TRBJ2-7	TRBD2	TGTGCCAGCTCCGGGACTAGCGGTTATAGCTCCTACGAGCAGTACTTC	CASSGTSGYSSYEQYF
TRBV6-4	16	few	TRBJ2-3	TRBD2	TGTGCCAGCAGCCGACTAGCGGGGGAGCCCACAGATACGCAGTATTTT	CASSRLAGEPTDTQYF
TRBV6-5	14	NA	TRBJ2-7	NA	TGTGCCAGCAGTTACTCAGACAGTTCCTACGAGCAGTACTTC	CASSYSDSSYEQYF
TRBV28	11	NA	TRBJ2-7	NA	TGTGCCAGCAGTTCCTTCTACGAGCAGTACTTC	CASSSFYEQYF
TRBV5-1	14	NA	TRBJ2-7	NA	TGCGCCAGCAGCTCCCCCGATTCCTCCTACGAGCAGTACTTC	CASSSPDSSYEQYF